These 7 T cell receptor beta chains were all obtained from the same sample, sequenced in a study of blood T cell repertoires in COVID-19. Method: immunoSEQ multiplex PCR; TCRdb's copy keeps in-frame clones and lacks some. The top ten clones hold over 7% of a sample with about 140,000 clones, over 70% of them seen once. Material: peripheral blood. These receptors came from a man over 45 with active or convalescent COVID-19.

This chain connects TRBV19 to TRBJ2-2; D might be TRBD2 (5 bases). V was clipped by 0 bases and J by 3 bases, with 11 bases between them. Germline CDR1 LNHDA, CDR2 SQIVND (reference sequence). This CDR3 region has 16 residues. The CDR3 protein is CASSIDGSVDTGELFF. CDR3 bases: TGTGCCAGTAGTATAGATGGGAGTGTGGACACCGGGGAGCTGTTTTTT.

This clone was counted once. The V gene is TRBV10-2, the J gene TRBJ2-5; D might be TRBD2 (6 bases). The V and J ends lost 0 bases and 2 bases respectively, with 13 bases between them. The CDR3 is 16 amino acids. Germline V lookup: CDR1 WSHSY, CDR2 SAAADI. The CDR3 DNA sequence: TGCGCCAGCAGTGAGTCCCGCGCGGCGGGGCAAGAGACCCAGTACTTC. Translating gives CASSESRAAGQETQYF.

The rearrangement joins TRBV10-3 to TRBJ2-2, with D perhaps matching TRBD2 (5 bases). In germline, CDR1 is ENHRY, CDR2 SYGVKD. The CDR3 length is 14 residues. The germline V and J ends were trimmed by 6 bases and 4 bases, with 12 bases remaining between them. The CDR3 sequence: CAIRGSGGTGELFF. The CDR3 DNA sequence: TGTGCCATCAGAGGGAGCGGAGGCACCGGGGAGCTGTTTTTT.

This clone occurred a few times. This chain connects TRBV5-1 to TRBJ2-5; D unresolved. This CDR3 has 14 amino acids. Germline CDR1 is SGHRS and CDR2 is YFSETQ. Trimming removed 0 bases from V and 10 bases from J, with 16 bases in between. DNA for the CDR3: TGCGCCAGCAGCTTGGTGTACTTACAAGGAGACCAGTACTTC. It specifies CASSLVYLQGDQYF.

CDR3 bases: TGTGCCAGCAGCCTGTGGGACAGGGGAGACCAGCCCCAGCATTTT. It yields the protein CASSLWDRGDQPQHF. The chain couples TRBV5-6 to TRBJ1-5, with 10 bases identical to TRBD1. Germline CDR1 and CDR2: SGHDT and YYEEEE. The V and J ends lost 4 bases and 7 bases, in that order; junction bases with no gene match: 8. The CDR3 has 15 amino acids.

The CDR3 bases are TGCGCCAGCAGGTCCGGGACTAGCACAGATACGCAGTATTTT. It codes for CASRSGTSTDTQYF. V gene TRBV5-1 combines with J gene TRBJ2-3; TRBD2 might be the D (6 bases). CDR3 length: 14 amino acids. Trimming pared 5 bases from V and 0 bases from J, leaving 10 bases between. CDR1 is SGHRS, CDR2 YFSETQ, per germline.

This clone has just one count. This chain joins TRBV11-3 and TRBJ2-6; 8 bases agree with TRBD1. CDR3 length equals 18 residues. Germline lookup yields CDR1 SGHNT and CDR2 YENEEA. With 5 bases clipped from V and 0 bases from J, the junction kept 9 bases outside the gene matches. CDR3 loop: CASSPSTGALSGANVLTF. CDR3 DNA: TGTGCCAGCAGCCCTTCGACAGGGGCCCTCTCTGGGGCCAACGTCCTGACTTTC. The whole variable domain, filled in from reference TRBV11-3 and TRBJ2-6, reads EAGVVQSPRYKIIEKKQPVAFWCNPISGHNTLYWYLQNLGQGPELLIRYENEEAVDDSQLPKDRFSAERLKGVDSTLKIQPAELGDSAVYLCASSPSTGALSGANVLTFGAGSRLTVL.